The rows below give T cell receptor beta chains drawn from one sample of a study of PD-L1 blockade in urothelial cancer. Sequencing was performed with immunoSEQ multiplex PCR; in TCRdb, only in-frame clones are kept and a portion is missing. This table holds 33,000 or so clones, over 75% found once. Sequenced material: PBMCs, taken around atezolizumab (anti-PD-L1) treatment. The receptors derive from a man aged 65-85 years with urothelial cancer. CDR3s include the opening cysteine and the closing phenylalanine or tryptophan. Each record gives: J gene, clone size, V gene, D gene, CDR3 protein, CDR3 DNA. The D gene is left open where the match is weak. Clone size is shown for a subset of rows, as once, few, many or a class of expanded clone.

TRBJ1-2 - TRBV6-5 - CASSYLNLEGYTF TGTGCCAGCAGTTACCTAAATTTAGAAGGCTACACCTTC
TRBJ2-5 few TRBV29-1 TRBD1 CSVGQGETQYF TGCAGCGTTGGACAGGGTGAGACCCAGTACTTC
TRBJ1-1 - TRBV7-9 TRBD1 CASSPVSGQGPNTEAFF TGTGCCAGCAGCCCGGTTTCCGGACAGGGACCAAACACTGAAGCTTTCTTT
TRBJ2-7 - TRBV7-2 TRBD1 CASSSPRDRGAYEQYF TGTGCCAGCAGCTCCCCCCGCGACAGGGGGGCCTACGAGCAGTACTTC
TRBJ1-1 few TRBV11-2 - CASSLGRNRADTEAFF TGTGCCAGCAGCTTAGGGAGGAACCGGGCGGACACTGAAGCTTTCTTT
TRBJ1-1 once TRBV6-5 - CASRTPNTEAFF TGTGCCAGCAGGACACCGAACACTGAAGCTTTCTTT
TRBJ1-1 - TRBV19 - CASSIGRLNTEAFF TGTGCCAGTAGTATAGGGCGGCTGAACACTGAAGCTTTCTTT
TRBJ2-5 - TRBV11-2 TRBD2 CASSLLGGMETQYF TGTGCCAGCAGCTTACTGGGGGGGATGGAGACCCAGTACTTC
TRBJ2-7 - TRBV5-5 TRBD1 CASSLVGDRGRTYEQYF TGTGCCAGCAGCTTGGTCGGGGACAGGGGGCGAACCTACGAGCAGTACTTC
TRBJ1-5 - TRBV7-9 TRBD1 CASSPLTGDQPQHF TGTGCCAGCAGCCCCTTGACAGGGGATCAGCCCCAGCATTTT
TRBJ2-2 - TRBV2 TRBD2 CASSPSGLGAGELFF TGTGCCAGCAGTCCCTCGGGACTAGGTGCCGGGGAGCTGTTTTTT
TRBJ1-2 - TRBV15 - CATSRGSGAPEGYGYTF TGTGCCACCAGCAGAGGGAGCGGGGCCCCCGAAGGGTATGGCTACACCTTC
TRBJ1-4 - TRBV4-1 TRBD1 CASSQDTSLRGQGDEKLFF TGCGCCAGCAGCCAAGATACTTCGCTAAGAGGACAGGGGGATGAAAAACTGTTTTTT